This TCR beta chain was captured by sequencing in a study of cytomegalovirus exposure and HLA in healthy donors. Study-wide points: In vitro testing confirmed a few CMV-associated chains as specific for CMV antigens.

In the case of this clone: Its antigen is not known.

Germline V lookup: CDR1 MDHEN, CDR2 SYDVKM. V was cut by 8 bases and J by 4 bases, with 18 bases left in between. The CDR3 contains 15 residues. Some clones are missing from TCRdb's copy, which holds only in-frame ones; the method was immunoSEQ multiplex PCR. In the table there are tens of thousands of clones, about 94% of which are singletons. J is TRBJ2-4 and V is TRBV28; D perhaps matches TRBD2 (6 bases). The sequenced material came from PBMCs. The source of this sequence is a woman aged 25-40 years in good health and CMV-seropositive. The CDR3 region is CASGYRTGVKNIQYF. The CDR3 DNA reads TGTGCCAGCGGTTATCGGACGGGAGTAAAAAACATTCAGTACTTC.